One sample yielded the 9 T cell receptor beta chains listed below, sequenced in a study of cytomegalovirus exposure and HLA in healthy donors. The PCR contained 60 Vbeta and 13 Jbeta primers. Libraries were prepared by immunoSEQ multiplex PCR; TCRdb keeps only in-frame clonotypes and omits some of them. The sample contains 140,000 or so clones, less than 9.5% of which appear only once. Sequenced material: PBMCs. These receptors came from a male donor in good health and CMV-seronegative.

The chain combines TRBV6-1 with TRBJ1-2, with D possibly matching TRBD1 (6 bases). CDR1 MNHNS and CDR2 SASEGT come from the germline V gene. There are 14 residues in the CDR3. V was clipped by 6 bases and J by 3 bases, with 14 bases between them. In DNA form, the CDR3 reads TGTGCCAGCAGACGGACACAGGGAGACTATGGCTACACCTTC. It encodes CASRRTQGDYGYTF.

The table lists this clone with a few counts. The sample has other DNA sequences that encode this CDR3 too. The chain is built from TRBV11-2 and TRBJ1-1; the D gene is possibly TRBD1 (5 bases). The CDR3 has 13 amino acids. With 3 bases removed from V and 5 bases from J, the gap between germline ends came to 10 bases. CDR1 is SGHAT and CDR2 is FQNNGV in the germline V gene. The DNA of the CDR3 is TGTGCCAGCAGCTTGGGGGGGAATACTGAAGCTTTCTTT. This sequence encodes CASSLGGNTEAFF.

This clone was counted between two and nine times. The chain has TRBV9 and TRBJ2-2; D may be TRBD1 (5 bases). Trimming cost V 0 bases and J 5 bases, with 11 bases left between them. Germline V gene sequence: CDR1 SGDLS, CDR2 YYNGEE. This CDR3 is built from 15 residues. CDR3 bases: TGTGCCAGCAGCGTAGAGGGGATGGAAACCGGGGAGCTGTTTTTT. This gives the protein CASSVEGMETGELFF.

The rearrangement joins TRBV15 to TRBJ1-2; possibly TRBD1 for D (6 bases). Germline values: CDR1 LNHNV, CDR2 YYDKDF (reference sequence). V lost 3 bases and J lost 0, with 11 bases in between. The CDR3 totals 15 residues. CDR3 sequence: CATSSPGVSNYGYTF. Written as DNA, the CDR3 is TGTGCCACCAGCAGCCCAGGGGTTTCTAACTATGGCTACACCTTC.

This clone was counted between two and nine times. The chain recombines TRBV28 with TRBJ2-7, with D maybe TRBD1 (6 bases). The CDR3 sequence is 19 residues long. V was clipped by 3 bases and J by 2 bases, with 26 bases between them. The germline CDR1 and CDR2 sequences are MDHEN and SYDVKM. The CDR3 DNA follows: TGTGCCAGCAGTTTGACGCTTGGGACAAAACAATACAAAACCTACGAGCAGTACTTC. It is translated as CASSLTLGTKQYKTYEQYF.

The table lists this clone with a few counts. J is TRBJ2-7 and V is TRBV6-5, with D perhaps TRBD1 (6 bases). From germline, CDR1 is MNHEY and CDR2 SVGAGI. Trimming pared 5 bases from V and 4 bases from J, leaving 15 bases between. The CDR3 has 14 residues. The DNA of the CDR3 is TGTGCCAGCAGTACAACAGGGTCGTCGTACGAGCAGTACTTC. It encodes CASSTTGSSYEQYF.

This clone was picked up a small number of times. The chain recombines TRBV7-9 with TRBJ1-1; perhaps TRBD1 as D (6 bases). The CDR3 runs 15 residues. CDR1 is SEHNR, CDR2 FQNEAQ, per germline (reference sequence). V was shortened by 5 bases and J by 5 bases, with 18 bases between the two germline ends. CDR3 nucleotide sequence: TGTGCCAGCAGCCTTGGGACACTCGGATCTACTGAAGCTTTCTTT. Its protein is CASSLGTLGSTEAFF.

The chain carries TRBV10-3 and TRBJ2-6; TRBD1 matches at 9 bases. Germline V gives CDR1 ENHRY, CDR2 SYGVKD. The CDR3 extends over 18 amino acids. The V segment lost 5 bases and the J segment 2 bases; nucleotides outside the gene matches: 10. The CDR3 reads CAISPVPGQGTGANVLTF. The DNA of the CDR3 is TGTGCCATCAGTCCAGTCCCGGGACAGGGAACTGGGGCCAACGTCCTGACTTTC.

This clone was seen a handful of times. The genes are TRBV29-1 and TRBJ2-3, with 13 positions matching TRBD2. The junction had 17 bases not matched to a gene; V was cut back by 5 bases and J by 0 bases. Germline loops: CDR1 SQVTM, CDR2 ANQGSEA. CDR3 length: 20 residues. The CDR3 is CSVKRLAGGPGTTSTDTQYF. Here the CDR3 DNA reads TGCAGCGTTAAACGACTAGCGGGGGGCCCAGGGACTACTAGCACAGATACGCAGTATTTT.